What follows are 8 T cell receptor beta chains derived from one specimen sequenced in a study of cytomegalovirus exposure and HLA in healthy donors. In the PCR, 60 Vbeta and 13 Jbeta primers were used. Using immunoSEQ multiplex PCR, the repertoire was profiled, and TCRdb retains in-frame clones only, with some absent. The sample records about 140,000 clones, 77% being singletons. The sequenced material came from PBMCs. The source is a man aged 25-45 years in good health and CMV-seronegative.

This chain uses TRBV4-1 with TRBJ2-1; 10 nucleotides align to TRBD2. Germline lookup yields CDR1 MGHRA and CDR2 YSYEKL. Germline trimming cut 0 bases from V and 3 bases from J; bases unmatched to any gene: 17. This CDR3 has 21 amino acids. For the CDR3, the DNA is TGCGCCAGCAGCCAAGATCGGGTTGAGAGCGGGAGGGCGATTCTCTACAATGAGCAGTTCTTC. Protein sequence: CASSQDRVESGRAILYNEQFF.

V gene TRBV5-1 combines with J gene TRBJ1-2, with unresolved D. CDR3 length: 17 residues. Germline CDR1 SGHRS, CDR2 YFSETQ. V lost 6 bases, J lost 4 bases, and 25 bases lay in between. The CDR3 DNA is TGCGCCAGCACCCGGAACCTACGACCTAATCGCGGCTATGGCTACACCTTC. Its translation: CASTRNLRPNRGYGYTF.

The chain couples TRBV6-1 to TRBJ1-6; maybe TRBD1 (6 bases). Trimming pared 2 bases from V and 7 bases from J, leaving 15 bases between. The CDR3 consists of 16 residues. Germline V CDR1 and CDR2: MNHNS, SASEGT. The CDR3 loop reads CASSELYGGGNSPLHF. Here the CDR3 DNA reads TGTGCCAGCAGTGAATTGTATGGCGGGGGCAATTCACCCCTCCACTTT.

This clone was observed a single time. Relative to the germline gene, one junction end is altered; a read error may explain this. Within the sample, other DNA sequences also encode this same CDR3. This chain connects TRBV2 to TRBJ2-7; a weak D match, TRBD2 (5 bases). The CDR3 length is 12 residues. CDR1 is SNHLY and CDR2 is FYNNEI in the germline V gene. CDR3 nucleotides: TGTGCCAGCGGGAGCACCGCGTACGAGCAGTACTTT. Translating gives CASGSTAYEQYF.

CDR3 amino acids: CSVTSGSSYEQYF. CDR3 DNA sequence: TGCAGCGTTACTAGCGGGAGCTCCTACGAGCAGTACTTC. The genes are TRBV29-1 and TRBJ2-7; 11 bases agree with TRBD2. The ends lost 5 bases at V and 0 bases at J; junction bases unmatched: 0. The CDR3 is 13 amino acids. Germline V gene data show CDR1 as SQVTM and CDR2 as ANQGSEA.

The table lists this clone with a count of one. The V and J genes are TRBV11-2 and TRBJ1-2; D unresolved. The CDR3 extends over 12 amino acids. The V end lost 8 bases, the J end lost 7 bases, and 14 bases lay between the germline ends. The germline V gene has CDR1 SGHAT and CDR2 FQNNGV. CDR3 nucleotide sequence: TGTGCCAGCGAAGGTCGGGTCGTTGGCTACACCTTC. It is translated as CASEGRVVGYTF.

This clone was found a few times. The rearrangement links TRBV5-1 to TRBJ2-7; possibly TRBD2 for D (6 bases). Germline CDR1 and CDR2: SGHRS and YFSETQ. The V end lost 0 bases, the J end lost 1 base, and 8 bases lay between the germline ends. This CDR3 has 14 amino acids. CDR3 in DNA: TGCGCCAGCAGCTTGGTTGCGGGGTCCTACGAGCAGTACTTC. It translates to CASSLVAGSYEQYF. Combining the CDR3 with reference TRBV5-1 and TRBJ2-7 gives the whole variable domain KAGVTQTPRYLIKTRGQQVTLSCSPISGHRSVSWYQQTPGQGLQFLFEYFSETQRNKGNFPGRFSGRQFSNSRSEMNVSTLELGDSALYLCASSLVAGSYEQYFGPGTRLTVT.

The chain carries TRBV5-1 and TRBJ2-7; D is undetermined. With 4 bases removed from V and 6 bases from J, the gap between germline ends came to 14 bases. Per the germline V gene, CDR1 is SGHRS and CDR2 is YFSETQ. The CDR3 sequence is 13 residues long. CDR3 DNA sequence: TGCGCCAGCAGCATGGTCCCCAGTGTCGAGCAGTACTTC. This encodes CASSMVPSVEQYF.